The rows below give T cell receptor beta chains drawn from one sample of a study of identifying expanded T cells in peripheral blood. This table comes from immunoSEQ multiplex PCR, and its TCRdb copy is limited to in-frame clones, with some not included. The sample consists of 70,000 to 95,000 clones, around nine tenths of them appearing once. The source material was blood. The receptors stem from a person aged 18 to 69 in good health. Each CDR3 is given with its conserved first and last residue. Each record gives: V gene, clone size, J gene, CDR3 protein. Clone sizes are given selectively: once, few, many, or a class where the clone is expanded.

TRBV5-4,-,TRBJ1-6,CASSSGTINSPLHF
TRBV5-4,-,TRBJ2-5,CASTLKGTGQETQYF
TRBV7-6,-,TRBJ2-1,CASSLTYNEQFF
TRBV6-5,-,TRBJ2-4,CASSYSTSGGANIQYF
TRBV27,once,TRBJ2-7,CASSSGSYEQYF
TRBV6-1,-,TRBJ1-2,CASSEVTDSNGYTF
TRBV7-2,-,TRBJ2-3,CASSSLGDTQYF
TRBV28,few,TRBJ1-5,CASSSGKQGVRSNQPQHF
TRBV4-1,-,TRBJ2-7,CASSQRNLMDRGQEQYF
TRBV6-4,-,TRBJ2-1,CASSDGTSGYNEQFF
TRBV5-1,-,TRBJ1-2,CASSSDGNYGYTF
TRBV4-2,-,TRBJ2-7,CASSQEGTSSSEQYF
TRBV27,-,TRBJ2-7,CASSNLRAEQYF
TRBV7-3,-,TRBJ2-2,CASSKDRELNTGELFF
TRBV7-2,-,TRBJ2-5,CASSLAGGRGSGRAGDQYF
TRBV29-1,-,TRBJ1-5,CSVGAASNQPQHF
TRBV28,-,TRBJ2-7,CASSTSGGRSYEQYF
TRBV4-1,-,TRBJ2-1,CASSQPPLTDLGLADYNEQFF
TRBV7-2,once,TRBJ1-6,CASSFQGANSPLHF
TRBV2,-,TRBJ2-7,CASKGDVAGGREQYF
TRBV19,-,TRBJ1-6,CASRTLQGGSYNSPLHF
TRBV2,once,TRBJ2-7,CASSLGQPGGREQYF
TRBV10-2,-,TRBJ2-7,CASSEFSGSYEQYF
TRBV28,-,TRBJ2-3,CASSSGGQDSTDTQYF
TRBV4-2,-,TRBJ1-1,CASSLTGEPTEAFF
TRBV28,-,TRBJ2-1,CASRATSGRANEQFF
TRBV6-4,-,TRBJ2-1,CASSVSGGVDYNEQFF
TRBV15,-,TRBJ2-7,CATSRGGLTSYEQYF
TRBV5-4,-,TRBJ2-7,CASSLERTHEQYF
TRBV11-2,-,TRBJ1-2,CASSLDRGNYGYTF
TRBV7-3,few,TRBJ2-1,CASSSLAGSYNEQFF
TRBV5-1,-,TRBJ2-7,CASSLDLGFEQYF